This T cell receptor (beta chain) is from a study of T cells in Graves' hyperthyroidism and ophthalmopathy. Study-wide findings and caveats: Ophthalmopathy stood apart from stable hyperthyroidism in a 13 V-J model.

It was RNA transcripts that yielded the amplified TCR beta CDR3 regions. An initial round of RT-PCR targeting the TCR CDR3 relied on the HTBI primer set. TCRdb reprocessed the multiplex PCR reads via MiXCR and lists one record per CDR3 protein. In the table there are around 290,000 distinct CDR3 sequences, about 14% of which are singletons. Uncontrolled infection, other autoimmune disease, pregnancy or lactation led to exclusion. Turning to this clonotype: Its antigen is undetermined.

The receptor was derived from a woman between 25 and 40 years old with Graves' hyperthyroidism that later progressed to Graves' ophthalmopathy. The sequencing input was blood.

Here the CDR3 DNA reads TGTGCCAGCAGTTACGTCCCACAGGACCAGCATTTT. Its translation: CASSYVPQDQHF. V gene TRBV6-6 combines with J gene TRBJ1-5; D is possibly TRBD1 (5 bases). This CDR3 has 12 residues. Germline CDR1 and CDR2: MNHNY and SVGAGI (reference sequence). Trimming removed 2 bases at V and 12 bases at J, with 11 bases between.